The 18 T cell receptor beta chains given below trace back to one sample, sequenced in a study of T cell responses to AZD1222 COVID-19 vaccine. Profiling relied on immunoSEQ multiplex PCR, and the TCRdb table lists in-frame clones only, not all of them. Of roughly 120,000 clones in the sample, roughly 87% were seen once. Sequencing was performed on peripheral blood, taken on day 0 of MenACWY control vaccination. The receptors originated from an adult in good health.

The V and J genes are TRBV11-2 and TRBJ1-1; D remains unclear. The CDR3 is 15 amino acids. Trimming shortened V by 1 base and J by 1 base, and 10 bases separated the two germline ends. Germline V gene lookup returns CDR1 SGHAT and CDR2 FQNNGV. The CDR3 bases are TGTGCCAGCAGCTTAGTGGTGGGAAGGAACACTGAAGCTTTCTTT. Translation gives CASSLVVGRNTEAFF.

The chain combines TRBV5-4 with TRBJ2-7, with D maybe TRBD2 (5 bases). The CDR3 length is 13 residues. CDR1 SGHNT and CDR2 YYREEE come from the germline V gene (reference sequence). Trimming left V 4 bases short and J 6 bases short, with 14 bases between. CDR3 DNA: TGTGCCAGCAGCATCTCCCGAACTAGCGAGCAGTACTTC. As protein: CASSISRTSEQYF.

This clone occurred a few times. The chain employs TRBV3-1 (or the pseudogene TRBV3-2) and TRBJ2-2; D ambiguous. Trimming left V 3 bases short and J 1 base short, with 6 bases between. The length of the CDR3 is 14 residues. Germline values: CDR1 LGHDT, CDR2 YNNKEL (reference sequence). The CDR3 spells CASSQSGNTGELFF. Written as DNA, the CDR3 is TGTGCCAGCAGCCAGTCCGGGAACACCGGGGAGCTGTTTTTT.

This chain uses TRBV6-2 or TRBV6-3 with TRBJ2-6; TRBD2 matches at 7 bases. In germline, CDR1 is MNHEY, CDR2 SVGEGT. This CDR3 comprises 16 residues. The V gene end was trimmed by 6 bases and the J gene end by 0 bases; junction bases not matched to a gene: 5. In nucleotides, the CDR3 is TGTGCCAGCAGCTCCGGGACTATCTCTGGGGCCAACGTCCTGACTTTC. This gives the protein CASSSGTISGANVLTF.

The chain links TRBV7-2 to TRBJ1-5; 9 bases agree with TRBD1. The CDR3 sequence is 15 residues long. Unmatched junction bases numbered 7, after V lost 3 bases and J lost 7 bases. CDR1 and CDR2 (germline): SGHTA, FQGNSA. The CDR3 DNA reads TGTGCCAGCAGCTTCGAAGGACAGGGGAGCCAGCCCCAGCATTTT. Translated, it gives CASSFEGQGSQPQHF.

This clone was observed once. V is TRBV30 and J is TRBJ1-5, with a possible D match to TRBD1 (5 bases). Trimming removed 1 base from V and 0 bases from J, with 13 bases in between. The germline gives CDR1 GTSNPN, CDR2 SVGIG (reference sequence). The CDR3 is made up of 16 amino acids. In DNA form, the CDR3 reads TGTGCCTGGAGTGGGGGGAGAATGCATAGCAATCAGCCCCAGCATTTT. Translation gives CAWSGGRMHSNQPQHF.

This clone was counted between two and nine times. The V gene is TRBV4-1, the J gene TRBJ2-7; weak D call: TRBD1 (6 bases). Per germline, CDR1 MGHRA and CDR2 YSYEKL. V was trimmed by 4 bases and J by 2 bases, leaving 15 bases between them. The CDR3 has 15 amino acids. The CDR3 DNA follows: TGCGCCAGCAGCCTTTCCGGGACACCCGCCTACGAGCAGTACTTC. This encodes CASSLSGTPAYEQYF.

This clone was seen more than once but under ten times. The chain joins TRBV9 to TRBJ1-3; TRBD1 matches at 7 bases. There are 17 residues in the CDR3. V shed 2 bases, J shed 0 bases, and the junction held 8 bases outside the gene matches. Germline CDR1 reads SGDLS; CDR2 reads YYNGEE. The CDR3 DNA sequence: TGTGCCAGCAGCGTTGGGATAGGGGGCGGCTCTGGAAACACCATATATTTT. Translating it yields CASSVGIGGGSGNTIYF.

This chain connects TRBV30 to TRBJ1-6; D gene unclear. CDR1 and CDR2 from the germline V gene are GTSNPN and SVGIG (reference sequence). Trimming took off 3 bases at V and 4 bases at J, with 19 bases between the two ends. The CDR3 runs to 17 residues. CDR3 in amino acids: CAWSPDRGYYYNSPLHF. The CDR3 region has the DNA TGTGCCTGGAGCCCCGACCGGGGTTATTATTATAATTCACCCCTCCACTTT. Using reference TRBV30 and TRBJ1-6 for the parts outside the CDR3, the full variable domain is SQTIHQWPATLVQPVGSPLSLECTVEGTSNPNLYWYRQAAGRGLQLLFYSVGIGQISSEVPQNLSASRPQDRQFILSSKKLLLSDSGFYLCAWSPDRGYYYNSPLHFGNGTRLTVT.

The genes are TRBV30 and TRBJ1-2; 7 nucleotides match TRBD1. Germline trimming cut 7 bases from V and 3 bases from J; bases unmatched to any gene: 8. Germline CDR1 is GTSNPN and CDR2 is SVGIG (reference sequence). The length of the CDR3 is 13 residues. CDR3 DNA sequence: TGTGCCTCGCAGGGGGATTTACACTATGGCTACACCTTC. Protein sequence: CASQGDLHYGYTF.

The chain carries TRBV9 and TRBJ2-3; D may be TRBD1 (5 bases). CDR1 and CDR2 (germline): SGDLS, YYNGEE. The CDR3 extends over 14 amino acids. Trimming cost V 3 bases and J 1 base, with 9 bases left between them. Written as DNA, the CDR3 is TGTGCCAGCAGCGGGGCAGGGCGCACAGATACGCAGTATTTT. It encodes CASSGAGRTDTQYF. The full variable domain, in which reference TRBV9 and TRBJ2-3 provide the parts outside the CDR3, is DSGVTQTPKHLITATGQRVTLRCSPRSGDLSVYWYQQSLDQGLQFLIQYYNGEERAKGNILERFSAQQFPDLHSELNLSSLELGDSALYFCASSGAGRTDTQYFGPGTRLTVL.

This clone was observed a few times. In DNA, the CDR3 is TGTGCCAGCACCCCCCCCGCAGGGAGATATGGCTACACCTTC. It yields the protein CASTPPAGRYGYTF. The chain uses TRBV28 and TRBJ1-2; tentatively, D is TRBD1 (5 bases). Germline-derived CDR1 and CDR2 are MDHEN and SYDVKM. This CDR3 comprises 14 residues. V lost 7 bases to trimming and J lost 5 bases, with 17 bases between them.

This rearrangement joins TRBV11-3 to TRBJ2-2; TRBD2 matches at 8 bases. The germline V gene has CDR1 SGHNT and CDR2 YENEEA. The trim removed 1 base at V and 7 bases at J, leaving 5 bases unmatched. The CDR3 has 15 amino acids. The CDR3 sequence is CASSLVRGGSGELFF. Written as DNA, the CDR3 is TGTGCCAGCAGCTTAGTCCGGGGGGGGAGCGGGGAGCTGTTTTTT.

The CDR3: CSVEKSVLDRAYDYGYTF. The CDR3 DNA is TGCAGCGTTGAAAAAAGCGTACTGGACAGGGCTTACGACTATGGCTACACCTTC. V is TRBV29-1 and J is TRBJ1-2, with TRBD1 matching 8 bases. This CDR3 contains 18 residues. J was trimmed by 3 bases and V by 2 bases; bases with no gene match: 17. The V gene's germline CDR1 is SQVTM and CDR2 ANQGSEA.

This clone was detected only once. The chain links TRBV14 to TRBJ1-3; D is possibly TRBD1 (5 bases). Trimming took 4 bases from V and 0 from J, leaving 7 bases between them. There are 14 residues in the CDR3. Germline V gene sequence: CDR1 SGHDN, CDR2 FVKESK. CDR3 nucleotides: TGTGCCAGCAGCCCCAGGGTCTCTGGAAACACCATATATTTT. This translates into CASSPRVSGNTIYF.

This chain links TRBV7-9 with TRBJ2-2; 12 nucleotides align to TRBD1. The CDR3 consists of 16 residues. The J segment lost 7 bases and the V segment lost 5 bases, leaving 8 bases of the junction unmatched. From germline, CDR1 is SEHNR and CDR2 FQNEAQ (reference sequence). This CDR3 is CASSRDRGRGSGELFF. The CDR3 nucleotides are TGTGCCAGCAGCAGGGACAGGGGGCGAGGCAGCGGGGAGCTGTTTTTT.

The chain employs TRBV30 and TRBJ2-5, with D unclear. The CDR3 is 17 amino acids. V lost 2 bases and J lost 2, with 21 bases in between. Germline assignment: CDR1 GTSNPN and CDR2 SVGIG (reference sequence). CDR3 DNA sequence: TGTGCCTGGAGTCCGTTTTCGGGTCTTGTCGATCAAGAGACCCAGTACTTC. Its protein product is CAWSPFSGLVDQETQYF.

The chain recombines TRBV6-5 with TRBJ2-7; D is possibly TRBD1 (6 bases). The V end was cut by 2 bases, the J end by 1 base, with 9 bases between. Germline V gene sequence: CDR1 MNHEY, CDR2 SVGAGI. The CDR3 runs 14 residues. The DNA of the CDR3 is TGTGCCAGCAGTTACAGGGACAAATCCTACGAGCAGTACTTC. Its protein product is CASSYRDKSYEQYF.